This TCR beta chain was identified during a study of blood T cells in healthy people across ages. The germline V gene has CDR1 MNHNS and CDR2 SASEGT. The CDR3 is made up of 15 amino acids. Trimming took 4 bases from V and 8 from J, leaving 17 bases between them. Study results and caveats: Underestimates were what the diversity estimates from one million T cells were considered to be.

This clonotype was recorded a few times. Its cognate antigen is unknown. A second 7 to 11 cycle PCR used barcoded and J-beta primers. TCRdb called the 5' RACE reads again in MiXCR, with one record for every CDR3 protein. The sample comprises roughly 560,000 distinct CDR3 sequences, 24% of which are singletons, and roughly 10% rests with the top ten. The data also belong to a second study, concerning T cells of mothers and their children. That work contributes: Three healthy Caucasian mothers served as donors, and their six children did as well. Regardless of relatedness, pairs show thymic selection shaping TCR recombination output in a similar manner.

Sample: blood. The chain carries TRBV6-1 and TRBJ1-4; D call uncertain. This sequence was found in a boy aged 5-17 years in good health. CDR3 amino acids: CASSVGKNWVEKLFF. CDR3 DNA sequence: TGTGCCAGCAGTGTAGGAAAAAATTGGGTGGAAAAACTGTTTTTT.